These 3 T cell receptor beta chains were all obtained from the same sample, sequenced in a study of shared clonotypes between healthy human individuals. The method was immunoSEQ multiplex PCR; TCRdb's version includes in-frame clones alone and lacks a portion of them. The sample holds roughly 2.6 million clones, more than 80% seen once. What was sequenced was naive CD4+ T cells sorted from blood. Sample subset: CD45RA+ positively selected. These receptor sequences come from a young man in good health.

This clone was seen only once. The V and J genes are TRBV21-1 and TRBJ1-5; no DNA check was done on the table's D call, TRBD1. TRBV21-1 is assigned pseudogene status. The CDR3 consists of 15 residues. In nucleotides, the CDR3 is TGTGCCAGCAGCACGGACAGGGGTCCCCATCAGCCCCAGCATTTT. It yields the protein CASSTDRGPHQPQHF.

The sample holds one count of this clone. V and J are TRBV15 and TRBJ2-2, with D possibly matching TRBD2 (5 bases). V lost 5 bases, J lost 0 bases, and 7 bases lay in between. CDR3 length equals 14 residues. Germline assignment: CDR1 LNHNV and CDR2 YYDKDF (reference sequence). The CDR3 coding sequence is TGTGCCACCAGCGAGGGAACGAACACCGGGGAGCTGTTTTTT. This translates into CATSEGTNTGELFF.

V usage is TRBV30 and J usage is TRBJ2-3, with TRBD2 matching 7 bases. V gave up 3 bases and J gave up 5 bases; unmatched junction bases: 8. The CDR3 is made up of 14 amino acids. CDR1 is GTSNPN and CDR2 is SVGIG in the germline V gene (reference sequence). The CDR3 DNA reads TGTGCCTGGAGGGTACTGGGGGGGGGAGATACGCAGTATTTT. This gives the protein CAWRVLGGGDTQYF.